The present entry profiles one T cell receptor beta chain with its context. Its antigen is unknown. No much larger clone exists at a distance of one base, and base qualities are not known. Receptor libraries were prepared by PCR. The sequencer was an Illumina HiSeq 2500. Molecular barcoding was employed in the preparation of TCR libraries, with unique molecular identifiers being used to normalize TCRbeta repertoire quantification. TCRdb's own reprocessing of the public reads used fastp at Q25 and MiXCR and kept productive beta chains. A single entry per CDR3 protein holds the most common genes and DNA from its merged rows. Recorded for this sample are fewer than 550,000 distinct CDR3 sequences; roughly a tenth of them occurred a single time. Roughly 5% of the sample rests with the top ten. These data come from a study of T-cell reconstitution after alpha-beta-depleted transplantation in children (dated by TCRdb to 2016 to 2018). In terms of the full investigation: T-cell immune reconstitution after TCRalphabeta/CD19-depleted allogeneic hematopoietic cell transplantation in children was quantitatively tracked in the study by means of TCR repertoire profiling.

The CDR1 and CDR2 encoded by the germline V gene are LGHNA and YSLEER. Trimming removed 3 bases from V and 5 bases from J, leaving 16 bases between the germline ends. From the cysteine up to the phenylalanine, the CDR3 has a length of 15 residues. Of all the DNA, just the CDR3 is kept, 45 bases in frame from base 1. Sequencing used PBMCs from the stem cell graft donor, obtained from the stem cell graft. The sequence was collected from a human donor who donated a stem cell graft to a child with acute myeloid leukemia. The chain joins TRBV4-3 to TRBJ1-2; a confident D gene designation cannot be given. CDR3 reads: CASSHNPEVTYGYTF. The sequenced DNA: TGCGCCAGCAGCCACAACCCCGAAGTGACATATGGCTACACCTTC.